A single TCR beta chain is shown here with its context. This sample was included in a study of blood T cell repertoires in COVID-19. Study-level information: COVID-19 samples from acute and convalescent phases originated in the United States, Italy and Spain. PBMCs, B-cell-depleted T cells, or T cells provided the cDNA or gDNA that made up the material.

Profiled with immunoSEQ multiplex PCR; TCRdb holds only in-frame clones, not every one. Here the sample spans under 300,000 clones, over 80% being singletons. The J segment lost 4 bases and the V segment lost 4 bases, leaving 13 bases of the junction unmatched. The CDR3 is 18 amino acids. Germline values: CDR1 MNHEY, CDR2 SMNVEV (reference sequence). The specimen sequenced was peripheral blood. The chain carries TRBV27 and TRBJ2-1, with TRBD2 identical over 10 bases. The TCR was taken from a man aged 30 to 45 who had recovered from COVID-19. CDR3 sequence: CASSSYKGGTSVYNEQFF. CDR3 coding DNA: TGTGCCAGCAGTTCGTACAAAGGGGGGACTAGCGTATACAATGAGCAGTTCTTC.